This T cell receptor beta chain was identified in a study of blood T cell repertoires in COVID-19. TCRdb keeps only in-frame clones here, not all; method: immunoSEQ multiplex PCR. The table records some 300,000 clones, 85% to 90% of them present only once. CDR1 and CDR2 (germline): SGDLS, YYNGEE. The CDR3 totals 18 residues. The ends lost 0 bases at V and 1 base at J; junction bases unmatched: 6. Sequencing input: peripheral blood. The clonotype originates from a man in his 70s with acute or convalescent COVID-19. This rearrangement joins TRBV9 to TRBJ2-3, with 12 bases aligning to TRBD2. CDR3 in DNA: TGTGCCAGCAGCGTAGCTACTAGACTAGCGGGGGGCACAGATACGCAGTATTTT. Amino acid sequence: CASSVATRLAGGTDTQYF. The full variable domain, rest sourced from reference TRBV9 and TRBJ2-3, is DSGVTQTPKHLITATGQRVTLRCSPRSGDLSVYWYQQSLDQGLQFLIQYYNGEERAKGNILERFSAQQFPDLHSELNLSSLELGDSALYFCASSVATRLAGGTDTQYFGPGTRLTVL.